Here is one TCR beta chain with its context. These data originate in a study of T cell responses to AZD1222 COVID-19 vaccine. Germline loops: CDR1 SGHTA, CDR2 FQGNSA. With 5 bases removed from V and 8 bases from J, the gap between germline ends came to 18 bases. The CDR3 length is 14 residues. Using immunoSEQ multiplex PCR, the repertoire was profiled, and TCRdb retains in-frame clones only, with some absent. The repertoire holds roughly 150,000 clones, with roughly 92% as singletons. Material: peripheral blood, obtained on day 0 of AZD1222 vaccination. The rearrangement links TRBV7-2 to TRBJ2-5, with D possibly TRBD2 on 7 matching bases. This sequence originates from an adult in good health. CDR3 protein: CASSQGGGKRTQYF. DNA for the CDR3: TGTGCCAGCAGCCAAGGGGGGGGCAAGAGAACCCAGTACTTC.